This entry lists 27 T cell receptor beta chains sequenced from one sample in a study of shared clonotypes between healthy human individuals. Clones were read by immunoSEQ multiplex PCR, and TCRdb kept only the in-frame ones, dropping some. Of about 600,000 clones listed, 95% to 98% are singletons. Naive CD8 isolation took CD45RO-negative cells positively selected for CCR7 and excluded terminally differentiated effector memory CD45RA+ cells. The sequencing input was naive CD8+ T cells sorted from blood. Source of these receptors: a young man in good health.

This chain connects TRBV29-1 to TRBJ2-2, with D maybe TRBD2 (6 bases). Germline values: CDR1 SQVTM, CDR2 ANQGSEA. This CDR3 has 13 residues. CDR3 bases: TGCTCTGGTTGGGGGGAGGACACCGGGGAGCTGTTTTTT. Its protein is CSGWGEDTGELFF.

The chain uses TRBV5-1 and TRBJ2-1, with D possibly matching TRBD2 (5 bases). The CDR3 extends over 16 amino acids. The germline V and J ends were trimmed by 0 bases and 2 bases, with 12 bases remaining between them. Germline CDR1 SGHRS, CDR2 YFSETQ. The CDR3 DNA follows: TGCGCCAGCAGCTTGGCCCCGGAGGTCGCCTACAATGAGCAGTTCTTC. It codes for CASSLAPEVAYNEQFF.

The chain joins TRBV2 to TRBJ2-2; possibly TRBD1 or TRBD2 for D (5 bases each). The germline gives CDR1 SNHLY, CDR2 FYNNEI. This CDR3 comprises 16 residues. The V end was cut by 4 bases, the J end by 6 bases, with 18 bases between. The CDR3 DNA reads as TGTGCCAGCAGTGGGGGACCTTCCCCTTCTTCCGGGGAGCTGTTTTTT. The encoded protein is CASSGGPSPSSGELFF.

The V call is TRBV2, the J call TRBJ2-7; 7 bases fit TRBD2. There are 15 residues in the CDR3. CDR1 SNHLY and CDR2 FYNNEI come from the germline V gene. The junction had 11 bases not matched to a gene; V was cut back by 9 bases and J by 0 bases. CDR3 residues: CARRQTSENSYEQYF. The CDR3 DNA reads TGTGCCAGAAGGCAAACTAGCGAGAACTCCTACGAGCAGTACTTC.

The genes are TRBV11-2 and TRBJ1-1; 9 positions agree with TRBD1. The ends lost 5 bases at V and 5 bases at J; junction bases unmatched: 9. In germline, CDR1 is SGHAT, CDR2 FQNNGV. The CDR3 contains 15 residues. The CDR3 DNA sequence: TGTGCCAGCAGCACACCCGGGACAGGGTTGACTGAAGCTTTCTTT. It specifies CASSTPGTGLTEAFF.

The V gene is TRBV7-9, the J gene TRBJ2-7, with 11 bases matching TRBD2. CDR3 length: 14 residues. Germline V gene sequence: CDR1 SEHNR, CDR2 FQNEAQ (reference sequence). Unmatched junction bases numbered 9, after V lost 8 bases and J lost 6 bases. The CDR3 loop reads CASGAGTSGFEQYF. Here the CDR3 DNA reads TGTGCCAGCGGGGCCGGGACTAGCGGATTCGAGCAGTACTTC.

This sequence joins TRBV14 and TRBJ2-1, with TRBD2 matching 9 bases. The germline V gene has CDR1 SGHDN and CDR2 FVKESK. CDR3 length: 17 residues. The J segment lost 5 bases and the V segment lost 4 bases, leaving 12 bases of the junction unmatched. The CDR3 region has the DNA TGTGCCAGCAGCCTGCTCGAGGGACTAGCAACCAACAATGAGCAGTTCTTC. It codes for CASSLLEGLATNNEQFF.

The CDR3 DNA sequence: TGTGCCTGGGGGGTGGAGGGATACACTGAAGCTTTCTTT. Encoded protein: CAWGVEGYTEAFF. The chain is built from TRBV30 and TRBJ1-1; D call uncertain. Trimming took 5 bases from V and 3 from J, leaving 13 bases between them. Looked up from germline, CDR1 is GTSNPN and CDR2 is SVGIG (reference sequence). CDR3 length: 13 residues.

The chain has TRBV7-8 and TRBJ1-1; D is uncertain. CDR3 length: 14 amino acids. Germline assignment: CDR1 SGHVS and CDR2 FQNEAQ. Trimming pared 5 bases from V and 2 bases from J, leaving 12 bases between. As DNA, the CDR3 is TGTGCCAGCAGCCCCCCGGGCCTAAACACTGAAGCTTTCTTT. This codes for CASSPPGLNTEAFF.

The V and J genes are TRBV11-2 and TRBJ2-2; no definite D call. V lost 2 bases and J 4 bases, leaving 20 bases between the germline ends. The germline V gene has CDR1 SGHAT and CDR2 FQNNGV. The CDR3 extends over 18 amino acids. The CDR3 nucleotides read TGTGCCAGCAGCTTAAATGCTGTCAACCTGAGGCCCACCGGGGAGCTGTTTTTT. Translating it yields CASSLNAVNLRPTGELFF.

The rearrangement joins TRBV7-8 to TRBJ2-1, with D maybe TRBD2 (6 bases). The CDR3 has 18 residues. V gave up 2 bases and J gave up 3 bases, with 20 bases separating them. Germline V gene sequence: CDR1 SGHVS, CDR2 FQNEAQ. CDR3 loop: CASSLRPGLNPNYNEQFF. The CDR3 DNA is TGTGCCAGCAGCTTACGCCCGGGACTCAACCCCAACTACAATGAGCAGTTCTTC.

CDR3 DNA: TGCGCCAGCAGACCGAGGACTAGCGGCAATGAGCAGTTCTTC. It specifies CASRPRTSGNEQFF. The chain links TRBV10-2 to TRBJ2-1; 10 bases agree with TRBD2. There are 14 residues in the CDR3. Germline values: CDR1 WSHSY, CDR2 SAAADI. Trimming at V came to 6 bases and at J to 6 bases, leaving 5 bases not matched to a gene.

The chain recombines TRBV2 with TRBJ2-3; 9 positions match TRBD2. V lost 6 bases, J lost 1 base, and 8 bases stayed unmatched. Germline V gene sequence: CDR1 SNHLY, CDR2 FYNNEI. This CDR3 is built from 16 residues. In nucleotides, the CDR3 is TGTGCCAGCAGAGGGCGGGAGGGCCAGGGCACAGATACGCAGTATTTT. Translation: CASRGREGQGTDTQYF.

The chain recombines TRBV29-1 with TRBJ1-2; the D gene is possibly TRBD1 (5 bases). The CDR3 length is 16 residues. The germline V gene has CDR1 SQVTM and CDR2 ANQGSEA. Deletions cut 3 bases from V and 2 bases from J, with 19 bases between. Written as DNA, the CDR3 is TGCAGCGTTGAGGGGGAGACGGACCGAATCAACTATGGCTACACCTTC. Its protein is CSVEGETDRINYGYTF.

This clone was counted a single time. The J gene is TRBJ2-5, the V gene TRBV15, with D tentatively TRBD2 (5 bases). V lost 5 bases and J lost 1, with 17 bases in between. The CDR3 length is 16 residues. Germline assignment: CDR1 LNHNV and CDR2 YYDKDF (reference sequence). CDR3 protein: CATSLESGWVQETQYF. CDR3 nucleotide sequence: TGTGCCACCAGCTTGGAGAGCGGATGGGTCCAAGAGACCCAGTACTTC.

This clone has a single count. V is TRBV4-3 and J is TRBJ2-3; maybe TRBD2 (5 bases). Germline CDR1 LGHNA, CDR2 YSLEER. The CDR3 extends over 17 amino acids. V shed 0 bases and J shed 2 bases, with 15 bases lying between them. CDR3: CASSQDIARLITDTQYF. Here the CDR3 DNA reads TGCGCCAGCAGCCAAGACATAGCGCGTCTTATCACAGATACGCAGTATTTT.

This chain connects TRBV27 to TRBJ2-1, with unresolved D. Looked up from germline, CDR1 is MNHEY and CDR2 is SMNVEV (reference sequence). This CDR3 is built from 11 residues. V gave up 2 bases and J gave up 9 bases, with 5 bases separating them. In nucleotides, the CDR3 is TGTGCCAGCAGTTTAGGGGTTGAGCAGTTCTTC. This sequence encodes CASSLGVEQFF.

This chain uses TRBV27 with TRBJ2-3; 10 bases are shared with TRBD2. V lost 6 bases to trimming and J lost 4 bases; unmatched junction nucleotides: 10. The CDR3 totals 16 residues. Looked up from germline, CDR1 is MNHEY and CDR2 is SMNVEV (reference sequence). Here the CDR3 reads CASRPSGSPPADTQYF. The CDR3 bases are TGTGCCAGCAGACCTAGCGGGAGTCCTCCGGCAGATACGCAGTATTTT.

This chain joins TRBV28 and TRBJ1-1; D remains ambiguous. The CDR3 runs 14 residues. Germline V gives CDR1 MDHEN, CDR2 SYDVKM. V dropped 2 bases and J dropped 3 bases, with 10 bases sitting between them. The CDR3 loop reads CASSLNRDYTEAFF. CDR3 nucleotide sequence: TGTGCCAGCAGTTTAAATCGGGATTACACTGAAGCTTTCTTT.

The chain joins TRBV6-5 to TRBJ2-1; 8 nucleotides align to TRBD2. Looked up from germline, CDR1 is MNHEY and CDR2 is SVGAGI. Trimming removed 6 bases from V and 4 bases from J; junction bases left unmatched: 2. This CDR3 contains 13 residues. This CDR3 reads CASRLADYNEQFF. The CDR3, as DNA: TGTGCCAGCAGACTAGCGGATTACAATGAGCAGTTCTTC.

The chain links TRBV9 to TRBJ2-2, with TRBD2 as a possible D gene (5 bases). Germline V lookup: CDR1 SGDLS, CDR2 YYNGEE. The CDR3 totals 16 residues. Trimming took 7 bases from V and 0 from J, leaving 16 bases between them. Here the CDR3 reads CASRPPLGANTGELFF. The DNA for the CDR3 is TGTGCCAGCCGCCCCCCCCTCGGGGCGAACACCGGGGAGCTGTTTTTT.

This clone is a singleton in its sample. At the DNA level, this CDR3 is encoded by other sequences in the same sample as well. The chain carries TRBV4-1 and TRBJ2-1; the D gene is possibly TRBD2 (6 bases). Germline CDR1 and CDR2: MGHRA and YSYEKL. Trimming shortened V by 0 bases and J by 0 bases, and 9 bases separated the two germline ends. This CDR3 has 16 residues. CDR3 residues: CASSQEGGSSYNEQFF. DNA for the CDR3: TGCGCCAGCAGCCAAGAAGGAGGGAGCTCCTACAATGAGCAGTTCTTC.

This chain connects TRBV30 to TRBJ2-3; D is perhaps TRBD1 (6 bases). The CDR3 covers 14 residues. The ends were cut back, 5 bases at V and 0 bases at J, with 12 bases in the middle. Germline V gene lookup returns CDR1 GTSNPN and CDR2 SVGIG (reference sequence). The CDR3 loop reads CAWGLGASTDTQYF. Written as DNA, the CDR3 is TGTGCCTGGGGGTTGGGGGCTAGCACAGATACGCAGTATTTT.

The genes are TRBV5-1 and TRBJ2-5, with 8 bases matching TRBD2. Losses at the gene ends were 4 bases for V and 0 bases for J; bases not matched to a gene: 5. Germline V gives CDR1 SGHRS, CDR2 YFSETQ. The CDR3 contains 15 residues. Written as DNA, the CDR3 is TGCGCCAGCAGCACGAAACTAGCGGACCAAGAGACCCAGTACTTC. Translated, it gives CASSTKLADQETQYF.

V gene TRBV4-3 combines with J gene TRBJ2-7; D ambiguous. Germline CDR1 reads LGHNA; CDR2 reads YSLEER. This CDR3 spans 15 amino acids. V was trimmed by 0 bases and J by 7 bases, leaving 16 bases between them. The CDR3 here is CASSQDGRTLREQYF. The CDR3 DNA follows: TGCGCCAGCAGCCAAGATGGGCGGACCCTCCGGGAGCAGTACTTC.

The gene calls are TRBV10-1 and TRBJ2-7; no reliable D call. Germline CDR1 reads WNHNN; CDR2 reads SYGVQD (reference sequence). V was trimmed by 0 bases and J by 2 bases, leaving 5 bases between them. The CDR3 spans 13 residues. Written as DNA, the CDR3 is TGCGCCAGCAGTGAGTCGACTCCCTACGAGCAGTACTTC. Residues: CASSESTPYEQYF.

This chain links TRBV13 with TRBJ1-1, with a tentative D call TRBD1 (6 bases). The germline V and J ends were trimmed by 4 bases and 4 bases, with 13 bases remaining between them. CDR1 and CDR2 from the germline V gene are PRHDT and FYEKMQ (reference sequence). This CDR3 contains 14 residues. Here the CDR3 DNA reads TGTGCCAGCAGCTCATCCGGGGGGCGCACTGAAGCTTTCTTT. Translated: CASSSSGGRTEAFF. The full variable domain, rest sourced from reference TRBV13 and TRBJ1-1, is AAGVIQSPRHLIKEKRETATLKCYPIPRHDTVYWYQQGPGQDPQFLISFYEKMQSDKGSIPDRFSAQQFSDYHSELNMSSLELGDSALYFCASSSSGGRTEAFFGQGTRLTVV.